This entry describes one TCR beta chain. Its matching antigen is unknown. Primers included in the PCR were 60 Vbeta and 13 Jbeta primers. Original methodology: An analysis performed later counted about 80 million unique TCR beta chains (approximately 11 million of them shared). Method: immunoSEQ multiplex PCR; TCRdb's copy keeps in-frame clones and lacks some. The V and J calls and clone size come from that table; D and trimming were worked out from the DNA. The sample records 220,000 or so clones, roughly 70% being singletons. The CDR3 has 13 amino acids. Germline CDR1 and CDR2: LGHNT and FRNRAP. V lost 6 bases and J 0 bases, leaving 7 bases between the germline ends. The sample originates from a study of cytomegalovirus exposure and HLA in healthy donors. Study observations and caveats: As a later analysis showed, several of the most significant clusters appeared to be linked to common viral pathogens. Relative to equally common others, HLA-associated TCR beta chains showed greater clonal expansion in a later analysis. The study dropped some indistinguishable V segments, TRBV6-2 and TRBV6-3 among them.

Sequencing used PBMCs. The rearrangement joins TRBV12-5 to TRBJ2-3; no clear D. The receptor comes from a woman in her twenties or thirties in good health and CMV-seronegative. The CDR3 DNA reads TGTGCTAGTGGAGCGTTTAGCACAGATACGCAGTATTTT. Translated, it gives CASGAFSTDTQYF. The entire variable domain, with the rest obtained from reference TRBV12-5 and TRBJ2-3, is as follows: DARVTQTPRHKVTEMGQEVTMRCQPILGHNTVFWYRQTMMQGLELLAYFRNRAPLDDSGMPKDRFSAEMPDATLATLKIQPSEPRDSAVYFCASGAFSTDTQYFGPGTRLTVL.